The table lists the clone carrying this T cell receptor (beta chain) with a count of one. V dropped 3 bases and J dropped 12 bases, with 8 bases sitting between them. Germline V CDR1 and CDR2: KGHDR, SFDVKD. The CDR3 length is 11 residues. These data come from a study of blood T cell repertoires in COVID-19. Sequencing used immunoSEQ multiplex PCR; TCRdb keeps in-frame clones, though not all of them. The table records under 350,000 clones, over 75% of them present only once. The rearrangement joins TRBV24-1 to TRBJ1-3; D unresolved. Specimen: peripheral blood. This clonotype was sampled from a woman younger than 45 with COVID-19, enrolled during active disease. CDR3: CATSDLKFIYF. The CDR3 DNA reads as TGTGCCACCAGTGATCTAAAGTTCATATATTTT.